These 23 T cell receptor beta chains were all obtained from the same sample, sequenced in a study of cytomegalovirus exposure and HLA in healthy donors. Primers included in the PCR were 60 Vbeta and 13 Jbeta primers. Profiling relied on immunoSEQ multiplex PCR, and the TCRdb table lists in-frame clones only, not all of them. The sample has about 150,000 clones; 70% to 90% are singletons. The source material was PBMCs. The source is a male donor in good health and CMV-seronegative.

The chain recombines TRBV27 with TRBJ2-1; 9 bases line up with TRBD1. The junction had 9 bases not matched to a gene; V was cut back by 3 bases and J by 3 bases. There are 17 residues in the CDR3. The V gene's germline CDR1 is MNHEY and CDR2 SMNVEV (reference sequence). As DNA, the CDR3 is TGTGCCAGCAGTTTTGGGACCGGGACAGGGAACTACAATGAGCAGTTCTTC. Residues: CASSFGTGTGNYNEQFF.

The chain links TRBV2 to TRBJ2-3; D possibly corresponds to TRBD2 (5 bases). Trimming shortened V by 7 bases and J by 1 base, and 9 bases separated the two germline ends. This CDR3 has 13 amino acids. Germline lookup yields CDR1 SNHLY and CDR2 FYNNEI. The CDR3 nucleotides are TGTGCCAGCAAAGGACTCCGCACAGATACGCAGTATTTT. Protein product: CASKGLRTDTQYF.

V is TRBV6-6 and J is TRBJ2-7; 7 nucleotides agree with TRBD1. With 6 bases clipped from V and 1 base from J, the junction kept 9 bases outside the gene matches. The CDR3 totals 15 residues. The germline V gene encodes CDR1 MNHNY and CDR2 SVGAGI (reference sequence). The CDR3 here is CASSPGQVLSYEQYF. CDR3 bases: TGTGCCAGCAGCCCAGGACAGGTCCTGTCCTACGAGCAGTACTTC.

The V and J genes are TRBV27 and TRBJ2-5; 11 bases match TRBD2. This CDR3 comprises 15 residues. Looked up from germline, CDR1 is MNHEY and CDR2 is SMNVEV (reference sequence). Trimming removed 4 bases from V and 7 bases from J; junction bases left unmatched: 8. This CDR3 reads CASSSTSGGRGTQYF. CDR3 nucleotides: TGTGCCAGCAGTTCAACTAGCGGGGGACGGGGGACCCAGTACTTC.

This chain connects TRBV19 to TRBJ1-2; maybe TRBD1 (5 bases). Trimming shortened V by 7 bases and J by 3 bases, and 21 bases separated the two germline ends. The germline V gene encodes CDR1 LNHDA and CDR2 SQIVND (reference sequence). The CDR3 length is 16 residues. The CDR3 here is CASIDPRRGRDYGYTF. As DNA, the CDR3 is TGTGCCAGTATCGACCCGCGGCGGGGCAGGGACTATGGCTACACCTTC.

J is TRBJ2-5 and V is TRBV7-9; 8 bases align to TRBD2. The germline CDR1 and CDR2 sequences are SEHNR and FQNEAQ (reference sequence). CDR3 size: 14 residues. Unmatched junction bases numbered 8, after V lost 4 bases and J lost 7 bases. CDR3 region: CASSSTSGGGTQYF. CDR3 bases: TGTGCCAGCAGCTCCACAAGCGGGGGCGGGACCCAGTACTTC.

The chain is built from TRBV7-3 and TRBJ2-5, with 8 positions matching TRBD1. The CDR3 has 14 residues. Trimming cost V 7 bases and J 2 bases; bases outside gene matches: 6. Germline CDR1 SGHTA, CDR2 FQGTGA. The CDR3, as DNA: TGTGCCAGCAAGGAAACAGGGGGACAAGAGACCCAGTACTTC. Amino acids: CASKETGGQETQYF.

The gene calls are TRBV29-1 and TRBJ1-2, with TRBD1 as a possible D gene (6 bases). The V gene lost 3 bases and the J gene lost 7 bases, with 15 bases spanning the gap. The CDR3 spans 13 residues. CDR1 is SQVTM, CDR2 ANQGSEA, per germline. CDR3 protein: CSVESQGIGGYTF. The CDR3 DNA reads TGCAGCGTTGAGTCTCAGGGGATAGGTGGCTACACCTTC.

V gene TRBV29-1 combines with J gene TRBJ1-1; TRBD1 matches 7 bases. Germline trimming cut 7 bases from V and 9 bases from J; bases unmatched to any gene: 5. CDR3 size: 10 residues. Germline V gene data show CDR1 as SQVTM and CDR2 as ANQGSEA. The CDR3 sequence is CSAGQEKAFF. DNA of the CDR3: TGCAGCGCCGGACAGGAAAAAGCTTTCTTT.

The chain recombines TRBV7-2 with TRBJ1-1; 7 bases match TRBD1. Germline CDR1 and CDR2: SGHTA and FQGNSA. After removal of 4 bases from V and 3 bases from J, the junction contained 5 bases not matched to a gene. The CDR3 has 14 amino acids. CDR3 nucleotide sequence: TGTGCCAGCAGCTCAGGGGGTGTAGACACTGAAGCTTTCTTT. This gives the protein CASSSGGVDTEAFF.

The gene calls are TRBV20-1 and TRBJ2-7; no firm D call. The V end was cut by 3 bases, the J end by 4 bases, with 7 bases between. This CDR3 region has 11 residues. CDR1 is DFQATT, CDR2 SNEGSKA, per germline (reference sequence). CDR3 coding DNA: TGCAGTGCTAGGGCAGATTACGAGCAGTACTTC. This codes for CSARADYEQYF.

This clone was detected only once. The gene calls are TRBV5-6 and TRBJ1-2; D remains ambiguous. The CDR3 covers 13 residues. Trimming removed 0 bases from V and 8 bases from J, with 11 bases in between. From germline, CDR1 is SGHDT and CDR2 YYEEEE. CDR3 DNA: TGTGCCAGCAGCTTGGAAGACGCGAGGGGCTACACCTTC. Its translation is CASSLEDARGYTF.

This clone was observed once. J is TRBJ2-1 and V is TRBV9, with a tentative D call TRBD2 (5 bases). Germline CDR1 and CDR2: SGDLS and YYNGEE. V was clipped by 0 bases and J by 13 bases, with 20 bases between them. CDR3 length: 15 amino acids. The CDR3 sequence: CASSVGVEPTSHQFF. The CDR3 DNA follows: TGTGCCAGCAGCGTAGGGGTCGAACCCACTAGTCATCAGTTCTTC.

As concerns this clone: Other DNA sequences of this sample code for an identical CDR3. This rearrangement joins TRBV29-1 to TRBJ1-5; TRBD1 matches at 8 bases. Trimming removed 4 bases from V and 6 bases from J; junction bases left unmatched: 5. The length of the CDR3 is 13 residues. Looked up from germline, CDR1 is SQVTM and CDR2 is ANQGSEA. CDR3: CSVGQGAGQPQHF. CDR3 nucleotides: TGCAGCGTTGGTCAGGGGGCAGGTCAGCCCCAGCATTTT. Looking up the rest from reference TRBV29-1 and TRBJ1-5 gives the full variable domain: SAVISQKPSRDICQRGTSLTIQCQVDSQVTMMFWYRQQPGQSLTLIATANQGSEATYESGFVIDKFPISRPNLTFSTLTVSNMSPEDSSIYLCSVGQGAGQPQHFGDGTRLSIL.

As DNA, the CDR3 is TGTGCCTGGAGTGGGCCAATAGCGGGGGGCTACAATGAGCAGTTCTTC. Translated: CAWSGPIAGGYNEQFF. This chain links TRBV30 with TRBJ2-1; the match to TRBD2 covers 10 bases. The junction had 6 bases not matched to a gene; V was cut back by 1 base and J by 3 bases. The germline CDR1 and CDR2 sequences are GTSNPN and SVGIG (reference sequence). This CDR3 contains 16 residues.

The chain uses TRBV28 and TRBJ1-2, with 8 bases lining up with TRBD1. The J segment lost 4 bases and the V segment lost 5 bases, leaving 12 bases of the junction unmatched. This CDR3 comprises 16 residues. The germline V gene encodes CDR1 MDHEN and CDR2 SYDVKM. The CDR3 DNA sequence: TGTGCCAGCAGTAAGGGACAGGCAGGGGGGGGCTATGGCTACACCTTC. It encodes CASSKGQAGGGYGYTF.

V is TRBV9 and J is TRBJ2-1, with TRBD2 matching 12 bases. V lost 3 bases and J lost 9; bases outside the gene matches: 10. CDR1 is SGDLS, CDR2 YYNGEE, per germline. This CDR3 is 16 amino acids long. The CDR3 protein is CASSALTSGRYGEQFF. The CDR3 DNA is TGTGCCAGCAGCGCCTTGACTAGCGGGAGATACGGTGAGCAGTTCTTC.

V and J are TRBV30 and TRBJ1-1; 7 bases agree with TRBD1. Germline V CDR1 and CDR2: GTSNPN, SVGIG (reference sequence). V was clipped by 4 bases and J by 0 bases; unmatched bases: 2. The CDR3 spans 13 residues. The CDR3 protein is CAWTGGMNTEAFF. CDR3 coding DNA: TGTGCCTGGACAGGGGGTATGAACACTGAAGCTTTCTTT.

CDR3 protein: CASSQDLGSSYNEQFF. CDR3 in DNA: TGTGCCAGCAGCCAAGATTTGGGGAGCTCCTACAATGAGCAGTTCTTC. The chain recombines TRBV4-2 with TRBJ2-1, with a possible D match to TRBD2 (5 bases). V lost 0 bases to trimming and J lost 0 bases, with 9 bases between them. CDR1 is LGHNA, CDR2 YNFKEQ, per germline. The CDR3 extends over 16 amino acids.

Written as DNA, the CDR3 is TGTGCCTGGAGTGTACAGGTACTCAATCAGCCCCAGCATTTT. This sequence encodes CAWSVQVLNQPQHF. The chain links TRBV30 to TRBJ1-5; D perhaps matches TRBD1 (5 bases). The ends were cut back, 0 bases at V and 3 bases at J, with 9 bases in the middle. Germline V gene sequence: CDR1 GTSNPN, CDR2 SVGIG (reference sequence). The CDR3 spans 14 residues. Drawing the rest from reference TRBV30 and TRBJ1-5, the complete variable domain is SQTIHQWPATLVQPVGSPLSLECTVEGTSNPNLYWYRQAAGRGLQLLFYSVGIGQISSEVPQNLSASRPQDRQFILSSKKLLLSDSGFYLCAWSVQVLNQPQHFGDGTRLSIL.

J is TRBJ1-5 and V is TRBV6-6; D might be TRBD1 (5 bases). Germline V gives CDR1 MNHNY, CDR2 SVGAGI (reference sequence). The CDR3 is 14 residues long. V dropped 6 bases and J dropped 3 bases, with 12 bases sitting between them. In nucleotides, the CDR3 is TGTGCCAGCAGGGGGGGGACCCTCAATCAGCCCCAGCATTTT. Amino acids: CASRGGTLNQPQHF.

The V call is TRBV5-1, the J call TRBJ2-5, with 8 bases fitting TRBD2. The germline CDR1 and CDR2 sequences are SGHRS and YFSETQ. The CDR3 covers 15 residues. Trimming took 1 base from V and 2 from J; bases not matched to a gene: 4. CDR3 nucleotide sequence: TGCGCCAGCAGCTTGCAGCGGGAGTCACAAGAGACCCAGTACTTC. This gives the protein CASSLQRESQETQYF.

The gene calls are TRBV11-1 and TRBJ2-7; D perhaps matches TRBD2 (6 bases). CDR1 is SGHAT and CDR2 is FQDESV in the germline V gene (reference sequence). Trimming removed 4 bases at V and 0 bases at J, with 22 bases between. This CDR3 region has 18 residues. In nucleotides, the CDR3 is TGTGCCAGCAGCTCAGGGATATGGGAGGAGAGGAGCTCCTACGAGCAGTACTTC. This sequence encodes CASSSGIWEERSSYEQYF.